The 22 T cell receptor beta chains below all came from one sample that was sequenced in a study of response to subunit inactivated influenza vaccine. TCRdb re-analysed the RT-PCR reads in MiXCR, keeping a single row per CDR3 protein. The sample records more than 550,000 distinct CDR3 sequences, approximately 12% being singletons. The material sequenced was PBMCs from blood, taken on the day of vaccination. These receptor sequences come from a man aged 50 to 59 who received an inactivated influenza vaccine.

This clonotype occurred many times. The chain combines TRBV2 with TRBJ1-1; 9 bases line up with TRBD1. The CDR3 spans 14 residues. V trimming: 4 bases; J trimming: 3 bases; junction bases outside the gene matches: 3. Germline CDR1 is SNHLY and CDR2 is FYNNEI. CDR3 nucleotides: TGTGCCAGCAGTGTCACAGGGGGCTACACTGAAGCTTTCTTT. Amino acids: CASSVTGGYTEAFF.

The chain has TRBV20-1 and TRBJ2-1; the D gene could be TRBD1 or TRBD2 (5 bases each). CDR1 and CDR2 from the germline V gene are DFQATT and SNEGSKA (reference sequence). The CDR3 totals 17 residues. V lost 1 base and J lost 2, with 18 bases in between. The DNA of the CDR3 is TGCAGTGCTAGAGGTTCAGCGGAGACAGACACCTACAATGAGCAGTTCTTC. It yields the protein CSARGSAETDTYNEQFF.

This clonotype appeared a few times. The rearrangement uses TRBV10-3 and TRBJ2-1; 13 bases align to TRBD2. Germline-derived CDR1 and CDR2 are ENHRY and SYGVKD. V lost 8 bases, J lost 8 bases, and 9 bases stayed unmatched. This CDR3 is built from 15 residues. CDR3: CAIQLGLAGVDEQFF. The DNA of the CDR3 is TGTGCCATCCAATTAGGACTAGCGGGAGTCGATGAGCAGTTCTTC.

The genes are TRBV20-1 and TRBJ1-3; perhaps TRBD1 as D (5 bases). Germline V lookup: CDR1 DFQATT, CDR2 SNEGSKA (reference sequence). CDR3 length equals 13 residues. The V gene lost 7 bases and the J gene lost 3 bases, with 13 bases spanning the gap. CDR3 DNA sequence: TGCAGTGGGACTACAGGCCTTGGAAACACCATATATTTT. The encoded protein is CSGTTGLGNTIYF.

In its sample, this clonotype was seen a few times. This sequence joins TRBV20-1 and TRBJ1-1; D remains unclear. Germline V gene data show CDR1 as DFQATT and CDR2 as SNEGSKA (reference sequence). Trimming left V 2 bases short and J 4 bases short, with 14 bases between. The CDR3 extends over 14 amino acids. CDR3 coding DNA: TGCAGTGCTAGACCCCCGTGGGGAATCACTGAAGCTTTCTTT. This gives the protein CSARPPWGITEAFF.

This chain uses TRBV5-6 with TRBJ1-1; D is undetermined. Trimming removed 4 bases at V and 4 bases at J, with 17 bases between. The germline CDR1 and CDR2 sequences are SGHDT and YYEEEE. The CDR3 spans 15 residues. In nucleotides, the CDR3 is TGTGCCAGCAGCATGATAGGGCAGCGCTCCACTGAAGCTTTCTTT. Translation: CASSMIGQRSTEAFF.

This clonotype was observed at least ten times. The chain uses TRBV28 and TRBJ2-7; tentative D call: TRBD2 (6 bases). The germline V gene has CDR1 MDHEN and CDR2 SYDVKM. This CDR3 comprises 10 residues. Trimming removed 8 bases at V and 4 bases at J, with 6 bases between. CDR3 residues: CASGRYEQYF. CDR3 in DNA: TGTGCCAGCGGGAGGTACGAGCAGTACTTC.

The chain combines TRBV7-9 with TRBJ2-3; D is perhaps TRBD1 (6 bases). The CDR3 is 17 amino acids. Per the germline V gene, CDR1 is SEHNR and CDR2 is FQNEAQ (reference sequence). The V and J ends lost 2 bases and 0 bases respectively, with 15 bases between them. In DNA, the CDR3 is TGTGCCAGCAGCTTATATCAGGGGCTGGGAAGCACAGATACGCAGTATTTT. Protein product: CASSLYQGLGSTDTQYF.

The table lists this clonotype with a few counts. This sequence joins TRBV10-3 and TRBJ1-1, with D hard to call. The germline CDR1 and CDR2 sequences are ENHRY and SYGVKD. The CDR3 has 11 amino acids. Trimming pared 4 bases from V and 5 bases from J, leaving 5 bases between. CDR3 DNA: TGTGCCATCAGTGGAGGGACTGAAGCTTTCTTT. Translating it yields CAISGGTEAFF.

This clonotype appeared a few times. The chain's CDR3 is CASSARDRSVDEQFF. CDR3 sequence (DNA): TGTGCCAGCAGCGCCCGGGACAGGTCGGTAGATGAGCAGTTCTTC. This chain links TRBV9 with TRBJ2-1, with 8 bases identical to TRBD1. J gave up 8 bases and V 3 bases, and 10 bases lay outside the gene matches. Germline V lookup: CDR1 SGDLS, CDR2 YYNGEE. This CDR3 spans 15 amino acids.

This clonotype occurred a few times. The chain combines TRBV12-3 or TRBV12-4 with TRBJ2-5; maybe TRBD1 (5 bases). The ends were cut back, 3 bases at V and 1 base at J, with 15 bases in the middle. The CDR3 contains 16 residues. The CDR3 nucleotides read TGTGCCAGCAGTTTGGCTGTAGGGGAATCCCAAGAGACCCAGTACTTC. Translation: CASSLAVGESQETQYF.

This clonotype was seen a few times. The CDR3 DNA follows: TGTGCCATCAGTGAGTCGAGACGGCTAGCGGGGTTTGAGCAGTTCTTC. Translated, it gives CAISESRRLAGFEQFF. The chain combines TRBV10-3 with TRBJ2-1; 9 bases are shared with TRBD2. The V gene end was trimmed by 0 bases and the J gene end by 9 bases; junction bases not matched to a gene: 9. The germline V gene encodes CDR1 ENHRY and CDR2 SYGVKD. There are 16 residues in the CDR3.

The chain combines TRBV14 with TRBJ2-1; no definite D call. CDR1 and CDR2 from the germline V gene are SGHDN and FVKESK. This CDR3 region has 13 residues. Trimming left V 1 base short and J 7 bases short, with 8 bases between. The CDR3 sequence: CASSQGAPNEQFF. The CDR3 region has the DNA TGTGCCAGCAGCCAAGGAGCGCCGAATGAGCAGTTCTTC. The full variable domain, in which reference TRBV14 and TRBJ2-1 provide the parts outside the CDR3, is EAGVTQFPSHSVIEKGQTVTLRCDPISGHDNLYWYRRVMGKEIKFLLHFVKESKQDESGMPNNRFLAERTGGTYSTLKVQPAELEDSGVYFCASSQGAPNEQFFGPGTRLTVL.

The chain recombines TRBV12-3 or TRBV12-4 with TRBJ2-5; 8 nucleotides agree with TRBD2. The CDR3 is made up of 15 amino acids. V was pared by 3 bases and J by 5 bases, with 8 bases of the junction left unmatched. CDR3: CASSLEAGARETQYF. In nucleotides, the CDR3 is TGTGCCAGCAGTTTGGAAGCGGGGGCCAGGGAGACCCAGTACTTC.

This clonotype has only a few counts. The chain couples TRBV29-1 to TRBJ2-1, with D perhaps matching TRBD1 or TRBD2 (5 bases each). The CDR3 has 15 amino acids. Germline CDR1 SQVTM, CDR2 ANQGSEA. The V and J ends lost 7 bases and 4 bases respectively, with 20 bases between them. This chain's CDR3 is CSAPLGSGAYNEQFF. CDR3 sequence (DNA): TGCAGCGCCCCTCTAGGCTCCGGGGCTTACAATGAGCAGTTCTTC.

The CDR3 DNA reads TGTGCCAGTCGAGGGACAGCGGAAGAGACCCAGTACTTC. It is translated as CASRGTAEETQYF. The chain links TRBV19 to TRBJ2-5, with 7 bases lining up with TRBD1. V lost 8 bases, J lost 3 bases, and 6 bases stayed unmatched. Germline-derived CDR1 and CDR2 are LNHDA and SQIVND (reference sequence). CDR3 length: 13 residues.

This clonotype was observed at least ten times. The chain couples TRBV5-1 to TRBJ2-1, with D maybe TRBD2 (6 bases). V lost 3 bases and J 4 bases, leaving 8 bases between the germline ends. The CDR3 covers 13 residues. CDR1 and CDR2 from the germline V gene are SGHRS and YFSETQ. The CDR3 protein is CASSSGVYNEQFF. CDR3 coding DNA: TGCGCCAGCAGCTCGGGAGTGTACAATGAGCAGTTCTTC. Full variable domain (remainder filled in from reference TRBV5-1 and TRBJ2-1): KAGVTQTPRYLIKTRGQQVTLSCSPISGHRSVSWYQQTPGQGLQFLFEYFSETQRNKGNFPGRFSGRQFSNSRSEMNVSTLELGDSALYLCASSSGVYNEQFFGPGTRLTVL.

The chain couples TRBV12-3 or TRBV12-4 to TRBJ1-2; perhaps TRBD1 as D (5 bases). Trimming removed 6 bases from V and 4 bases from J, with 18 bases in between. CDR3 length: 15 residues. DNA of the CDR3: TGTGCCAGCAGCCCCGGGTTCGGGGCCGCCTATGGCTACACCTTC. This translates into CASSPGFGAAYGYTF.

Many counts were recorded for this clonotype. This chain links TRBV2 with TRBJ2-2; 12 nucleotides agree with TRBD1. Germline V gives CDR1 SNHLY, CDR2 FYNNEI. With 4 bases clipped from V and 7 bases from J, the junction kept 7 bases outside the gene matches. There are 16 residues in the CDR3. The CDR3 DNA reads TGTGCCAGCAGTGCGTGGGGACAGGGGGCGAACGGGGAGCTGTTTTTT. Its protein product is CASSAWGQGANGELFF. Variable domain in full (rest from reference TRBV2 and TRBJ2-2): EPEVTQTPSHQVTQMGQEVILRCVPISNHLYFYWYRQILGQKVEFLVSFYNNEISEKSEIFDDQFSVERPDGSNFTLKIRSTKLEDSAMYFCASSAWGQGANGELFFGEGSRLTVL.

J is TRBJ1-1 and V is TRBV18; D gene uncertain. V was cut by 1 base and J by 8 bases, with 14 bases left in between. From germline, CDR1 is KGHSH and CDR2 LQKENI. The CDR3 contains 14 residues. Here the CDR3 DNA reads TGTGCCAGCTCACCACTTACGACAACTCAGGAAGCTTTCTTT. Its protein product is CASSPLTTTQEAFF. The whole variable domain, filled in from reference TRBV18 and TRBJ1-1, reads NAGVMQNPRHLVRRRGQEARLRCSPMKGHSHVYWYRQLPEEGLKFMVYLQKENIIDESGMPKERFSAEFPKEGPSILRIQQVVRGDSAAYFCASSPLTTTQEAFFGQGTRLTVV.

The CDR3 region has the DNA TGTGCCAGCAGCCCCCGGGAGGGGGGCGGAAATGAGCAGTTCTTC. Its translation is CASSPREGGGNEQFF. The V and J genes are TRBV3-1 and TRBJ2-1; 8 positions agree with TRBD2. The CDR3 spans 15 residues. Germline loops: CDR1 LGHDT, CDR2 YNNKEL (reference sequence). The V and J ends lost 4 bases and 7 bases, in that order; junction bases with no gene match: 9.

V and J are TRBV11-2 and TRBJ2-1; no clear D gene. The CDR3 length is 12 residues. Trimming shortened V by 4 bases and J by 10 bases, and 11 bases separated the two germline ends. CDR1 SGHAT and CDR2 FQNNGV come from the germline V gene. CDR3 coding DNA: TGTGCCAGCAGCTCCTCTCTTTACGAGCAGTTCTTC. This gives the protein CASSSSLYEQFF.